This TCR beta chain derives from a study of cytomegalovirus exposure and HLA in healthy donors. Overall study results and limits: A later look showed TCR association rates differing by HLA locus, highest for DRB1 and lowest for HLA-C. Based on reports, TCR beta sequences accurately predicted HLA-A and HLA-B alleles for most subjects. Per a later analysis, 15,000 to 20,000 TCR beta sequences showed association with HLA alleles at 0.05 false discovery rate.

As concerns this clone: Its target is unknown.

The PCR was carried out with 60 Vbeta primers and 13 Jbeta primers. The method was immunoSEQ multiplex PCR; TCRdb's version includes in-frame clones alone and lacks a portion of them. The sample includes about 140,000 clones, approximately 77% seen only once; the top ten take around 2%. The sequencing sample was made of PBMCs. The receptor comes from a man under 40 in good health and CMV-seronegative.

The chain's CDR3 is CASSESIARDTQYF. CDR3 coding DNA: TGCGCCAGCAGTGAGTCCATAGCAAGGGATACGCAGTATTTT. The V gene is TRBV10-1, the J gene TRBJ2-3; no firm D call. The CDR3 loop spans 14 amino acids. Germline V gives CDR1 WNHNN, CDR2 SYGVQD (reference sequence). Trimming removed 0 bases at V and 6 bases at J, with 10 bases between.